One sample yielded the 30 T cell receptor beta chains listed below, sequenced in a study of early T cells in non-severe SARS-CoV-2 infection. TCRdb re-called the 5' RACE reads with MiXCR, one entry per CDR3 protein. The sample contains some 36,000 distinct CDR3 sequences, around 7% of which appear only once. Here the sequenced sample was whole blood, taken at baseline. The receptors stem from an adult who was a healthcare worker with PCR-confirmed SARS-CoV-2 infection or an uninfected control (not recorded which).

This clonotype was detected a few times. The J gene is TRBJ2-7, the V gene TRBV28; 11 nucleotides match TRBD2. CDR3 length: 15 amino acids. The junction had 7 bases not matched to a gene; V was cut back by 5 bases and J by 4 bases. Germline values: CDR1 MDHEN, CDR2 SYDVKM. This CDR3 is CASSPLAGVMYEQYF. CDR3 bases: TGTGCCAGCAGTCCACTAGCGGGAGTTATGTACGAGCAGTACTTC. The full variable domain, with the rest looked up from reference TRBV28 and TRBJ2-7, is DVKVTQSSRYLVKRTGEKVFLECVQDMDHENMFWYRQDPGLGLRLIYFSYDVKMKEKGDIPEGYSVSREKKERFSLILESASTNQTSMYLCASSPLAGVMYEQYFGPGTRLTVT.

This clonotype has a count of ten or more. CDR3 loop: CASKPTAHIAGGFAEQYF. The CDR3 DNA reads TGTGCCAGCAAGCCGACAGCCCATATAGCGGGAGGTTTTGCCGAGCAGTACTTC. This chain joins TRBV28 and TRBJ2-7; TRBD2 matches at 10 bases. The germline V gene has CDR1 MDHEN and CDR2 SYDVKM. V was pared by 7 bases and J by 6 bases, with 21 bases of the junction left unmatched. The CDR3 sequence is 18 residues long.

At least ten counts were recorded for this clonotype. The CDR3 is CASSQGAGANTIYF. The CDR3 nucleotides are TGTGCCAGCAGCCAAGGGGCAGGAGCAAACACCATATATTTT. The gene calls are TRBV3-1 and TRBJ1-3; D is undetermined. Germline CDR1 and CDR2: LGHDT and YNNKEL (reference sequence). The CDR3 contains 14 residues. V was clipped by 1 base and J by 6 bases, with 10 bases between them. Looking up the rest from reference TRBV3-1 and TRBJ1-3 gives the full variable domain: DTAVSQTPKYLVTQMGNDKSIKCEQNLGHDTMYWYKQDSKKFLKIMFSYNNKELIINETVPNRFSPKSPDKAHLNLHINSLELGDSAVYFCASSQGAGANTIYFGEGSWLTVV.

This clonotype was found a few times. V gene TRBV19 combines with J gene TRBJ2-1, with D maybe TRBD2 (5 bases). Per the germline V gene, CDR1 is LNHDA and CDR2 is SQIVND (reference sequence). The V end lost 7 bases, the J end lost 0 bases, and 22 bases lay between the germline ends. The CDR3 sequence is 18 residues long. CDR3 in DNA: TGTGCCAGTAAGGTCAAGGGATCAGCGGCGAGCTCCTACAATGAGCAGTTCTTC. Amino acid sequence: CASKVKGSAASSYNEQFF.

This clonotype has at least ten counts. The CDR3 is CASTSLGPSSGNTIYF. The CDR3 nucleotides are TGTGCCAGCACCTCCTTGGGTCCTAGCTCTGGAAACACCATATATTTT. The chain has TRBV28 and TRBJ1-3, with no clear D. Per germline, CDR1 MDHEN and CDR2 SYDVKM. V was clipped by 7 bases and J by 0 bases, with 16 bases between them. The CDR3 runs 16 residues.

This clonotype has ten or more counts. DNA of the CDR3: TGCAGTGCTAGAGATTGGGTAGCGGGAGACACCGGGGAGCTGTTTTTT. It specifies CSARDWVAGDTGELFF. V gene TRBV20-1 combines with J gene TRBJ2-2; 9 bases line up with TRBD2. The CDR3 contains 16 residues. CDR1 is DFQATT and CDR2 is SNEGSKA in the germline V gene (reference sequence). V lost 0 bases, J lost 3 bases, and 5 bases stayed unmatched.

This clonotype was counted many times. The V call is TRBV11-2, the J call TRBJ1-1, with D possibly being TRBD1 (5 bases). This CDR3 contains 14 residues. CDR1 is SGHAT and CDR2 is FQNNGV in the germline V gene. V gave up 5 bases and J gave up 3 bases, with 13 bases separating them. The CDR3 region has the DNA TGTGCCAGCAGCGCCCATCAACAGGACACTGAAGCTTTCTTT. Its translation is CASSAHQQDTEAFF.

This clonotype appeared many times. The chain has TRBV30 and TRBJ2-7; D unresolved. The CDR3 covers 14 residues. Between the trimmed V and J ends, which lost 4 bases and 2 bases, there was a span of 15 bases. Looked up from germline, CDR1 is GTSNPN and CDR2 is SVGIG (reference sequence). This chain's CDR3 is CAWKNTDFTYEQYF. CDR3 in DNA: TGTGCCTGGAAAAATACCGATTTTACCTACGAGCAGTACTTC.

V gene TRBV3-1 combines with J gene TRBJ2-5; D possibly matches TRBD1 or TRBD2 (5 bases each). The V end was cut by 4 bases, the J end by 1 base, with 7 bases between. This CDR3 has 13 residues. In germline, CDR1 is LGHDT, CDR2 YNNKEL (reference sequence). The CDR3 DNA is TGTGCCAGCAGCCGTGGGACCCAAGAGACCCAGTACTTC. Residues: CASSRGTQETQYF.

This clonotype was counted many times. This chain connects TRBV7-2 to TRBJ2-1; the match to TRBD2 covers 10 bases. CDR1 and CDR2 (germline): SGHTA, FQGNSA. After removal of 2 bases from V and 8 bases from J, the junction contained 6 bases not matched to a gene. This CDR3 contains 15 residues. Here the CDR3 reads CASSLSQREGYEQFF. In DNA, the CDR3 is TGTGCCAGCAGCTTATCCCAGCGGGAGGGCTATGAGCAGTTCTTC.

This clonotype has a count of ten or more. The CDR3 sequence is CASSPSNGYNEQFF. In nucleotides, the CDR3 is TGTGCCAGCTCACCGTCCAACGGCTACAATGAGCAGTTCTTC. This chain links TRBV18 with TRBJ2-1, with D unclear. V lost 3 bases to trimming and J lost 3 bases, with 9 bases between them. The length of the CDR3 is 14 residues. The germline gives CDR1 KGHSH, CDR2 LQKENI.

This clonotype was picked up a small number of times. In DNA form, the CDR3 reads TGTGCCAGCAGTTCGATGGACGGTGGCTACACCTTC. Translation gives CASSSMDGGYTF. The chain uses TRBV28 and TRBJ1-2; no clear D. CDR1 is MDHEN, CDR2 SYDVKM, per germline. Trimming stripped 4 bases from V and 7 bases from J, with 10 bases between. The CDR3 has 12 amino acids.

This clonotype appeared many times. DNA for the CDR3: TGTGCCAGCTCACCATACACAGGGGGAGGCGAGCAGTTCTTC. This sequence encodes CASSPYTGGGEQFF. The V gene is TRBV18, the J gene TRBJ2-1, with 8 bases lining up with TRBD1. The V segment lost 2 bases and the J segment 10 bases; nucleotides outside the gene matches: 7. The germline V gene has CDR1 KGHSH and CDR2 LQKENI. This CDR3 comprises 14 residues.

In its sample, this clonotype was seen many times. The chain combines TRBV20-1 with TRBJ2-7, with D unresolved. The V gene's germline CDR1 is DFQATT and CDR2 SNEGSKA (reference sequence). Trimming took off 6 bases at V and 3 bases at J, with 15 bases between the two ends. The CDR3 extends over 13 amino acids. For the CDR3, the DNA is TGCAGTGCCTACCCTCCAGGCAGCTACGAGCAGTACTTC. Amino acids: CSAYPPGSYEQYF.

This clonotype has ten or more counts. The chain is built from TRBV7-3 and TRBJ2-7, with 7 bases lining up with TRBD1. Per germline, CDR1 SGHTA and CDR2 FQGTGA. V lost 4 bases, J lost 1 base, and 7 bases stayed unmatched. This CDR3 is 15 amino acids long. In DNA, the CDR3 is TGTGCCAGCAGCTCGACCGGGACAGCTTCCTACGAGCAGTACTTC. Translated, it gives CASSSTGTASYEQYF. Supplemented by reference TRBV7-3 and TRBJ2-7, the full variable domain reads GAGVSQTPSNKVTEKGKYVELRCDPISGHTALYWYRQSLGQGPEFLIYFQGTGAADDSGLPNDRFFAVRPEGSVSTLKIQRTERGDSAVYLCASSSTGTASYEQYFGPGTRLTVT.

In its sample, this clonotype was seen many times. CDR3 in DNA: TGTGCCAGCAGCCCCGTTGGTGCGCTCCCAGGAGAGACCCAGTACTTC. It encodes CASSPVGALPGETQYF. V gene TRBV11-2 combines with J gene TRBJ2-5; D uncertain. The CDR3 is made up of 16 amino acids. Deletions cut 5 bases from V and 4 bases from J, with 20 bases between. Germline V CDR1 and CDR2: SGHAT, FQNNGV.

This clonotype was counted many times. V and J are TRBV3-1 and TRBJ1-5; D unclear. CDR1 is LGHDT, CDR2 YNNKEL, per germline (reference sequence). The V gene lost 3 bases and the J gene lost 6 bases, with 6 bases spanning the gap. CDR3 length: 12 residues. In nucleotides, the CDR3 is TGTGCCAGCAGCCAGGGGATTCAGCCCCAGCATTTT. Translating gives CASSQGIQPQHF.

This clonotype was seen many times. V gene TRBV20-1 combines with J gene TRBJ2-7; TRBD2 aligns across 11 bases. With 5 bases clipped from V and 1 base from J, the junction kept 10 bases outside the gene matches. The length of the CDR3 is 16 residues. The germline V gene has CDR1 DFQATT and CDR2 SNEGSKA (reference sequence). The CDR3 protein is CSAPPPWTSGSYEQYF. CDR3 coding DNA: TGCAGTGCTCCCCCCCCGTGGACTAGCGGGTCCTACGAGCAGTACTTC.

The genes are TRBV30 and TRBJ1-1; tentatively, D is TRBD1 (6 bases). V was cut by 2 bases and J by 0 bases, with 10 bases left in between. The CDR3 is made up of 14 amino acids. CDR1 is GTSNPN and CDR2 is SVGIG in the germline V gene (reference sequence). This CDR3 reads CAWSPGQMNTEAFF. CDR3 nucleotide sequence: TGTGCCTGGAGTCCTGGACAGATGAACACTGAAGCTTTCTTT.

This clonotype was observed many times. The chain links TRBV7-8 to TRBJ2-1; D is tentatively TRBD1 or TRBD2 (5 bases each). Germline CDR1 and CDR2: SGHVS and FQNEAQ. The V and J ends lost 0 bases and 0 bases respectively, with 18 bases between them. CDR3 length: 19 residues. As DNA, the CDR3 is TGTGCCAGCAGCTTAGCTTTATGGAAGGGGACCAGCTCCTACAATGAGCAGTTCTTC. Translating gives CASSLALWKGTSSYNEQFF.

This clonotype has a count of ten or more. The CDR3 sequence: CASSLSGLMTDTQYF. In nucleotides, the CDR3 is TGTGCCAGCAGTTTATCCGGACTAATGACAGATACGCAGTATTTT. The chain employs TRBV27 and TRBJ2-3; D perhaps matches TRBD2 (6 bases). Germline V gene lookup returns CDR1 MNHEY and CDR2 SMNVEV (reference sequence). The CDR3 runs 15 residues. V shed 0 bases and J shed 3 bases, with 10 bases lying between them.

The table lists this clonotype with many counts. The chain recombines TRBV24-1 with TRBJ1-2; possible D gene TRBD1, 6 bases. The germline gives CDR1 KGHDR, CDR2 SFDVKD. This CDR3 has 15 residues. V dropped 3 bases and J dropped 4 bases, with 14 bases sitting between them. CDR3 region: CATSDGTNRAYGYTF. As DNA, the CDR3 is TGTGCCACCAGTGATGGAACTAACAGGGCCTATGGCTACACCTTC.

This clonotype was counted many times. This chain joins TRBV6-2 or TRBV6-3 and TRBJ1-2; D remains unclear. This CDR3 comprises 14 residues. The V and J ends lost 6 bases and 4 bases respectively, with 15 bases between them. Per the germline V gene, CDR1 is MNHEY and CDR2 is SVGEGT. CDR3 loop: CASSPDGPVYGYTF. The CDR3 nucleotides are TGTGCCAGCAGCCCTGACGGGCCAGTCTATGGCTACACCTTC.

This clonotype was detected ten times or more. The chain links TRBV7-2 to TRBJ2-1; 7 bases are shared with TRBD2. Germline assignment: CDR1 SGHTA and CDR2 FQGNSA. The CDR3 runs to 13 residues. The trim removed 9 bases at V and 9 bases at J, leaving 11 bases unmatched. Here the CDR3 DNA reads TGTGCCAGTACTAGCGTCTGGACTGCTGAGCAGTTCTTC. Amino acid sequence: CASTSVWTAEQFF. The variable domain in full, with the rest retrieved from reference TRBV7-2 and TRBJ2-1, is GAGVSQSPSNKVTEKGKDVELRCDPISGHTALYWYRQSLGQGLEFLIYFQGNSAPDKSGLPSDRFSAERTGGSVSTLTIQRTQQEDSAVYLCASTSVWTAEQFFGPGTRLTVL.

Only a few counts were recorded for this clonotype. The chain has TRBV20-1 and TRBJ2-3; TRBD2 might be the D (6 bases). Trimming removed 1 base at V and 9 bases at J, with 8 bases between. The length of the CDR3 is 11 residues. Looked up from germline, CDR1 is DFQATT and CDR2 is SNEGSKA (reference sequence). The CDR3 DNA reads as TGCAGTGCTAGAGTTAGCGGCACGCAGTATTTT. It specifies CSARVSGTQYF.

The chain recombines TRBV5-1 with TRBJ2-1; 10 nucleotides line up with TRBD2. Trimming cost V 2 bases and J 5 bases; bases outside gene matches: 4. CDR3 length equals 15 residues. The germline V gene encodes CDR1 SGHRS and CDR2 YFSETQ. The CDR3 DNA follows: TGCGCCAGCAGCTTAGGTCTAGCGGGAGACAATGAGCAGTTCTTC. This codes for CASSLGLAGDNEQFF.

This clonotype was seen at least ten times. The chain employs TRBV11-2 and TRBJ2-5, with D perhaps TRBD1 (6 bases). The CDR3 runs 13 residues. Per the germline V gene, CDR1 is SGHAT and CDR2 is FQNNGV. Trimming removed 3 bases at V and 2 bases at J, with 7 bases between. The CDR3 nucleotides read TGTGCCAGCAGCTTTCAGGGGCAAGAGACCCAGTACTTC. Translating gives CASSFQGQETQYF.

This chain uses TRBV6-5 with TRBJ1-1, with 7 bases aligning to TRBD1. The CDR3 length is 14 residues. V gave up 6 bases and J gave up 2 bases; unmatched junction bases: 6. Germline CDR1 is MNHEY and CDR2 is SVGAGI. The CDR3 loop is CASRKTGFNTEAFF. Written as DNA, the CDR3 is TGTGCCAGCAGAAAGACAGGGTTTAACACTGAAGCTTTCTTT.

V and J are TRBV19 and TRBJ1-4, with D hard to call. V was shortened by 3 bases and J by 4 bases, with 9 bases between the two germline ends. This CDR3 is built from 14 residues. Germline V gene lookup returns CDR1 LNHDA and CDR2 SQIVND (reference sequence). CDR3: CASSIMGNNEKLFF. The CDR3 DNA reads TGTGCCAGTAGTATTATGGGGAATAATGAAAAACTGTTTTTT.

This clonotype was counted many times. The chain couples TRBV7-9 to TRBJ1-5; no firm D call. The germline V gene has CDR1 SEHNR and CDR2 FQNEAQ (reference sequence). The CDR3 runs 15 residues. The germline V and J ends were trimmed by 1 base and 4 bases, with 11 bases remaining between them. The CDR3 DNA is TGTGCCAGCAGCTTAGGAGGGCCGGGGAATCAGCCCCAGCATTTT. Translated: CASSLGGPGNQPQHF. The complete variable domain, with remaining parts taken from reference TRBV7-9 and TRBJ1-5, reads DTGVSQNPRHKITKRGQNVTFRCDPISEHNRLYWYRQTLGQGPEFLTYFQNEAQLEKSRLLSDRFSAERPKGSFSTLEIQRTEQGDSAMYLCASSLGGPGNQPQHFGDGTRLSIL.